The 5 T cell receptor beta chains presented below share a single source sample, sequenced in a study of CD4 T cells in relation to SARS-CoV-2 and coronaviruses. The unexposed donors gave CD4+ T cells in about 2011-2018, prior to COVID-19. The method was immunoSEQ multiplex PCR; TCRdb's version includes in-frame clones alone and lacks a portion of them. The sample holds around 69,000 clones; about 95% are singletons and the top ten take roughly 0.14%. Sequencing was performed on naive CD4+ T cells from PBMCs. Subset defined: naive CD4+ T cells isolated by negative enrichment. The receptors were sampled from a human donor in good health.

The chain recombines TRBV5-1 with TRBJ2-3, with 7 nucleotides matching TRBD2. Germline V gene data show CDR1 as SGHRS and CDR2 as YFSETQ. The V and J ends lost 0 bases and 1 base, in that order; junction bases with no gene match: 5. The CDR3 runs to 16 residues. CDR3 nucleotides: TGCGCCAGCAGCTTGGATGTAGCGGGTGGCACAGATACGCAGTATTTT. Its protein is CASSLDVAGGTDTQYF.

This rearrangement joins TRBV19 to TRBJ2-2; 7 bases line up with TRBD2. Per the germline V gene, CDR1 is LNHDA and CDR2 is SQIVND (reference sequence). This CDR3 is built from 15 residues. With 4 bases clipped from V and 7 bases from J, the junction kept 9 bases outside the gene matches. The chain's CDR3 is CASSNHPERGGELFF. The CDR3 nucleotides are TGTGCCAGTAGTAACCACCCCGAGCGGGGCGGGGAGCTGTTTTTT.

The table lists this clone with a count of one. The V gene is TRBV7-9, the J gene TRBJ2-3; weak D call: TRBD2 (5 bases). The CDR3 length is 16 residues. Looked up from germline, CDR1 is SEHNR and CDR2 is FQNEAQ (reference sequence). V was trimmed by 4 bases and J by 1 base, leaving 15 bases between them. The DNA for the CDR3 is TGTGCCAGCAGCTCGGGGTCGGGATACCGCACAGATACGCAGTATTTT. Translation: CASSSGSGYRTDTQYF.

The V and J genes are TRBV24-1 and TRBJ2-2, with 9 bases that match TRBD2. Germline lookup yields CDR1 KGHDR and CDR2 SFDVKD. CDR3 length: 17 residues. The V gene end was trimmed by 5 bases and the J gene end by 6 bases; junction bases not matched to a gene: 12. Here the CDR3 DNA reads TGTGCCACCAGTGGATTAGCGGGAGTGGGCTCTGCCGGGGAGCTGTTTTTT. Amino acid sequence: CATSGLAGVGSAGELFF.

This clone was observed once. The V gene is TRBV16, the J gene TRBJ1-4, with a tentative D call TRBD1 (6 bases). The CDR3 length is 16 residues. Germline V CDR1 and CDR2: KGHSY, FQNENV. Trimming removed 0 bases from V and 8 bases from J, with 16 bases in between. For the CDR3, the DNA is TGTGCCAGCAGCCAATCGCTCACAGGGTTGAGCGAAAAACTGTTTTTT. Residues: CASSQSLTGLSEKLFF. Supplemented by reference TRBV16 and TRBJ1-4, the full variable domain reads GEEVAQTPKHLVRGEGQKAKLYCAPIKGHSYVFWYQQVLKNEFKFLISFQNENVFDETGMPKERFSAKCLPNSPCSLEIQATKLEDSAVYFCASSQSLTGLSEKLFFGSGTQLSVL.